This T cell receptor beta chain was recorded in a study of CD8+CD57+ T cells in acquired aplastic anemia. The TCR beta profiling, which covered VDJ combination and CDR3 sequence, was carried out using genomic DNA as the template. TCRdb reanalysed the reads using MiXCR and keeps one entry per CDR3 protein. The sample shows 95,000 to 150,000 distinct CDR3 sequences, almost 40% of them seen only once. Study conclusions and caveats: Patients and controls turned out to have approximately 29 CD8+ CDR3 sequences in common.

CDR1 MGHRA and CDR2 YSYEKL come from the germline V gene. This CDR3 region has 15 residues. V was shortened by 3 bases and J by 8 bases, with 19 bases between the two germline ends. Patients sequenced had flow cytometry evidence of CD8+CD57+ cell expansion. This clonotype has ten or more counts. Its matching antigen is unknown. Sequences were obtained from sorted CD4+, CD8+, or CD8+CD57+ T cells (not recorded which) from PBMCs. The chain is built from TRBV4-1 and TRBJ1-2; D remains ambiguous. The TCR originated in a human donor with aplastic anemia. The CDR3 sequence: CASSQEGSLSRGYTF. CDR3 sequence (DNA): TGCGCCAGCAGCCAGGAGGGCAGCCTGAGTAGGGGCTACACCTTC.